One sample yielded the 24 T cell receptor beta chains listed below, sequenced in a study of regulatory T cells in long-lasting Graves disease. Specified time point: newly diagnosed GD, antithyroid drugs for less than 3 months. RNA extracted from PBMCs served as the sequencing template. The TCR beta library used iRepertoire HTBI primers with Arm-PCR amplification of CDR3. TCRdb re-called the multiplex PCR reads through MiXCR, storing one row per CDR3 protein. Of 410,000 or so distinct CDR3 sequences in the sample, about 15% are singletons; the top ten hold over 15%. These data were also filed under a second study, of T cells in Graves' hyperthyroidism and ophthalmopathy.

The sample in question was peripheral blood mononuclear cells (PBMCs), obtained at new diagnosis, from a patient treated with antithyroid drugs. These receptors were collected from a woman younger than 45 with Graves disease.

V and J are TRBV6-2 or TRBV6-3 and TRBJ2-3, with 11 bases aligning to TRBD2. With 6 bases clipped from V and 6 bases from J, the junction kept 5 bases outside the gene matches. Per germline, CDR1 MNHEY and CDR2 SVGEGT. The CDR3 extends over 14 amino acids. As DNA, the CDR3 is TGTGCCAGCAGCTTTTTAGCGGGAGGGGATACGCAGTATTTT. Its protein is CASSFLAGGDTQYF.

This clonotype was observed at least ten times. The V gene is TRBV27, the J gene TRBJ2-2; D perhaps matches TRBD1 (5 bases). This CDR3 is built from 16 residues. V lost 2 bases, J lost 0 bases, and 10 bases lay in between. Looked up from germline, CDR1 is MNHEY and CDR2 is SMNVEV (reference sequence). The CDR3 region is CASSLQGVTNTGELFF. The CDR3 nucleotides read TGTGCCAGCAGTTTACAGGGTGTCACGAACACCGGGGAGCTGTTTTTT.

This clonotype has at least ten counts. The V gene is TRBV2, the J gene TRBJ2-7; 9 positions agree with TRBD2. The CDR3 spans 14 residues. Per the germline V gene, CDR1 is SNHLY and CDR2 is FYNNEI. Germline trimming cut 6 bases from V and 12 bases from J; bases unmatched to any gene: 15. The CDR3, as DNA: TGTGCCAGCAGGACAGGGACTAGCAGACACCCGGGGTACTTC. Residues: CASRTGTSRHPGYF.

This clonotype has more than one count but fewer than ten. The chain combines TRBV10-3 with TRBJ2-7, with unresolved D. This CDR3 is 12 amino acids long. V lost 4 bases, J lost 5 bases, and 9 bases lay in between. Germline CDR1 is ENHRY and CDR2 is SYGVKD. CDR3 region: CAISGDRNEQYF. DNA for the CDR3: TGTGCCATCAGTGGTGACCGGAACGAGCAGTACTTC.

The sample holds many counts of this clonotype. Here the CDR3 reads CASRPTRTGGETQYF. As DNA, the CDR3 is TGTGCCAGCAGGCCCACTAGGACCGGTGGGGAGACCCAGTACTTC. This chain links TRBV12-3 or TRBV12-4 with TRBJ2-5; a weak D match, TRBD2 (5 bases). V lost 6 bases to trimming and J lost 5 bases, with 19 bases between them. CDR3 size: 15 residues.

This clonotype was counted ten times or more. The rearrangement joins TRBV5-4 to TRBJ2-7, with D tentatively TRBD1 or TRBD2 (5 bases each). Germline values: CDR1 SGHNT, CDR2 YYREEE (reference sequence). This CDR3 has 14 residues. V was pared by 3 bases and J by 3 bases, with 13 bases between. In DNA, the CDR3 is TGTGCCAGCAGCTCGAGGGGTAAGGACTACGAGCAGTACTTC. Its protein is CASSSRGKDYEQYF.

CDR3 loop: CASLIDRVRTSEAFF. For the CDR3, the DNA is TGTGCCAGCCTGATCGACAGGGTCCGAACATCGGAAGCTTTCTTT. The rearrangement links TRBV28 to TRBJ1-1, with TRBD1 matching over 7 bases. Germline lookup yields CDR1 MDHEN and CDR2 SYDVKM. CDR3 length: 15 amino acids. The V and J ends lost 8 bases and 8 bases, in that order; junction bases with no gene match: 17.

This clonotype appeared many times. The chain has TRBV3-1 and TRBJ2-5; 9 bases are shared with TRBD1. The V and J ends lost 1 base and 2 bases, in that order; junction bases with no gene match: 8. CDR1 is LGHDT, CDR2 YNNKEL, per germline (reference sequence). The CDR3 sequence is 17 residues long. The CDR3 protein is CASSQVGRDRVQETQYF. CDR3 in DNA: TGTGCCAGCAGCCAAGTAGGACGGGACAGGGTACAAGAGACCCAGTACTTC.

Concerning this clonotype: Its ends do not fully match the called genes, so a read error is possible. This chain uses TRBV5-1 with TRBJ1-4; TRBD1 agrees at 9 bases. CDR1 is SGHRS and CDR2 is YFSETQ in the germline V gene. CDR3 size: 17 residues. CDR3 loop: CASSEDRGGGSNEKLLF. The CDR3 DNA sequence: TGCGCCAGCAGCGAGGACAGGGGCGGAGGATCTAATGAAAAACTGCTTTTT.

On this clonotype itself: Mismatch with germline at one junction end may stem from a read error. The chain combines TRBV3-1 with TRBJ2-7; 8 bases match TRBD2. The CDR3 extends over 14 amino acids. CDR1 is LGHDT, CDR2 YNNKEL, per germline (reference sequence). The CDR3: CASSQAGGSYEQCF. The CDR3 DNA follows: TGTGCCAGCAGCCAAGCGGGAGGGTCCTACGAGCAGTGCTTC.

Ten or more counts support this clonotype. The chain uses TRBV7-9 and TRBJ2-3; 9 positions match TRBD2. Germline V gene data show CDR1 as SEHNR and CDR2 as FQNEAQ (reference sequence). The CDR3 has 17 amino acids. V was clipped by 5 bases and J by 6 bases; unmatched bases: 15. The CDR3 DNA reads as TGTGCCAGCAGCCCACCCGGGACTAGCAGGGAAACGGATACGCAGTATTTT. Translated: CASSPPGTSRETDTQYF.

This clonotype was observed many times. This chain connects TRBV12-3 or TRBV12-4 to TRBJ2-2; no reliable D call. The length of the CDR3 is 14 residues. The V and J ends lost 5 bases and 6 bases respectively, with 13 bases between them. CDR3 protein: CASSHLQDPGELFF. CDR3 coding DNA: TGTGCCAGCAGTCACCTTCAAGACCCCGGGGAGCTGTTTTTT.

This clonotype was seen repeatedly, ten times or more. CDR3 loop: CASSTLLSRVSSYEQYF. The CDR3 DNA follows: TGTGCCAGCAGCACTCTCTTGAGCCGCGTAAGCTCCTACGAGCAGTACTTC. The chain joins TRBV28 to TRBJ2-7; D gene uncertain. Trimming stripped 6 bases from V and 0 bases from J, with 21 bases between. This CDR3 contains 17 residues. CDR1 and CDR2 (germline): MDHEN, SYDVKM.

This clonotype has a count of ten or more. The chain recombines TRBV27 with TRBJ2-3, with TRBD2 matching 13 bases. V lost 3 bases, J lost 4 bases, and 19 bases stayed unmatched. The germline CDR1 and CDR2 sequences are MNHEY and SMNVEV (reference sequence). CDR3 length equals 21 residues. The CDR3 coding sequence is TGTGCCAGCAGTTTCCCCCCACTAGCGGGAGGGCCGGTTCCTTATCCAGATACGCAGTATTTT. Translation gives CASSFPPLAGGPVPYPDTQYF.

This clonotype showed up just a few times. A clone one base away is much larger, so this may be a read error. The chain links TRBV3-1 to TRBJ2-3, with a weak D call TRBD2 (5 bases). The ends were cut back, 0 bases at V and 5 bases at J, with 12 bases in the middle. The CDR3 is 15 amino acids. Germline lookup yields CDR1 LGHDT and CDR2 YNNKEL (reference sequence). CDR3 sequence (DNA): TGTGCCAGCAGCCAAGAACCCCGAGCGGAAGATACGCAGTATTTT. Translating it yields CASSQEPRAEDTQYF.

This clonotype showed up many times. This chain joins TRBV11-2 and TRBJ2-5; a weak D match, TRBD2 (6 bases). V gave up 5 bases and J gave up 4 bases, with 17 bases separating them. Germline lookup yields CDR1 SGHAT and CDR2 FQNNGV. The CDR3 runs to 15 residues. The CDR3 protein is CASSTIGSDRETQYF. The CDR3 coding sequence is TGTGCCAGCAGCACCATCGGGAGCGATCGAGAGACCCAGTACTTC.

The V and J genes are TRBV19 and TRBJ2-7; D might be TRBD1 or TRBD2, each matching 5 bases. CDR1 is LNHDA and CDR2 is SQIVND in the germline V gene (reference sequence). The CDR3 has 15 residues. The germline V and J ends were trimmed by 5 bases and 3 bases, with 17 bases remaining between them. The CDR3 loop reads CASSSLGVGVYEQYF. DNA of the CDR3: TGTGCCAGTAGTTCGCTAGGGGTGGGGGTCTACGAGCAGTACTTC.

The chain uses TRBV5-6 and TRBJ2-3; D is perhaps TRBD1 or TRBD2 (5 bases each). This CDR3 is built from 14 residues. Germline V gene lookup returns CDR1 SGHDT and CDR2 YYEEEE. Trimming removed 2 bases from V and 4 bases from J, with 11 bases in between. CDR3 protein: CASSLTGQADTQYF. The CDR3 bases are TGTGCCAGCAGCTTAACGGGGCAGGCAGATACGCAGTATTTT.

This clonotype was picked up many times. The chain carries TRBV5-6 and TRBJ2-1; the match to TRBD1 covers 10 bases. Germline V gives CDR1 SGHDT, CDR2 YYEEEE. CDR3 length equals 15 residues. V gave up 2 bases and J gave up 6 bases; unmatched junction bases: 5. Here the CDR3 reads CASSFKGTGVNEQFF. The CDR3 DNA reads TGTGCCAGCAGCTTTAAGGGGACAGGGGTCAATGAGCAGTTCTTC.

This chain connects TRBV4-1 to TRBJ2-3; D unresolved. CDR3 length equals 14 residues. The V gene's germline CDR1 is MGHRA and CDR2 YSYEKL. The V end was cut by 4 bases, the J end by 2 bases, with 10 bases between. CDR3 region: CASSREVATDTQYF. CDR3 sequence (DNA): TGCGCCAGCAGCCGCGAGGTCGCCACAGATACGCAGTATTTT.

This clonotype was seen more than once but under ten times. At one boundary the junction diverges from the germline segment, which might be a read error. The rearrangement links TRBV11-2 to TRBJ2-7; 8 positions match TRBD1. CDR3 length: 14 residues. Germline loops: CDR1 SGHAT, CDR2 FQNNGV. The CDR3 bases are TGCGCCAGCAGTCGCCGGGACAGGAGTTACGAGCAGTACTTC. Encoded protein: CASSRRDRSYEQYF.

This clonotype was seen repeatedly, ten times or more. This may be a read error, as it is one base from a much larger clone. The gene calls are TRBV27 and TRBJ2-5, with D hard to call. The CDR3 is 11 amino acids. Trimming shortened V by 3 bases and J by 5 bases, and 4 bases separated the two germline ends. The V gene's germline CDR1 is MNHEY and CDR2 SMNVEV (reference sequence). CDR3 in DNA: TGTGCCAGCAGTTTGATGGAGACCCAGTACTTC. Its translation: CASSLMETQYF.

This clonotype was counted only a few times. The chain carries TRBV7-9 and TRBJ1-2; unclear D gene. This CDR3 has 9 amino acids. The germline gives CDR1 SEHNR, CDR2 FQNEAQ (reference sequence). The CDR3 region has the DNA TGTGCTGAAGGGAATGGCTACACCTTC. Its protein product is CAEGNGYTF.

This clonotype was recorded many times. The rearrangement links TRBV12-3 or TRBV12-4 to TRBJ2-7, with 7 positions matching TRBD1. This CDR3 region has 14 residues. V was clipped by 2 bases and J by 3 bases; unmatched bases: 4. CDR3 loop: CASSLISGGYEQYF. The CDR3, as DNA: TGTGCCAGCAGTTTAATCTCAGGGGGCTACGAGCAGTACTTC.